These T cell receptor beta chains were read from a single sample in a study of cytomegalovirus exposure and HLA in healthy donors. Clones were read by immunoSEQ multiplex PCR, and TCRdb kept only the in-frame ones, dropping some. The sample lists about 55,000 clones, around three quarters occurring once. Sequences were obtained from PBMCs. These receptors were collected from a female donor in good health and CMV-seronegative. Each CDR3 is given with its conserved first and last residue. The D gene is left open where the match is weak. The size field is filled for only some rows; it gives once, few, many or a size class.

TGTGCCACCAGCAGATTCCTTACGGGACAGTCCTTTCGTGGCTACACCTTC	CATSRFLTGQSFRGYTF	NA	TRBV15	TRBD1	TRBJ1-2
TGTGCCAGCAGTAGGACAGGGGTCGGGGGCTACACCTTC	CASSRTGVGGYTF	NA	TRBV27	TRBD1	TRBJ1-2
TGCGCCAGCACTGGAGGGGACTACGAGCAGTACTTC	CASTGGDYEQYF	NA	TRBV5-1	NA	TRBJ2-7
TGTGCCAGCAGCCCAACGACAGGGACTGAAGCTTTCTTT	CASSPTTGTEAFF	NA	TRBV11-3	TRBD1	TRBJ1-1
TGTGCCAGCAGCCAGACAGGGGGAATCGGGGAGCTGTTTTTT	CASSQTGGIGELFF	NA	TRBV7-9	TRBD1	TRBJ2-2
TGTGCCAGCACCCGGGGAGGGGTTCGCACTGAAGCTTTCTTT	CASTRGGVRTEAFF	NA	TRBV14	NA	TRBJ1-1
TGTGCCAGCAGTTTGTTGAGCGGGGGGGCGGTCCACGAGCAGTACTTC	CASSLLSGGAVHEQYF	NA	TRBV5-6	TRBD2	TRBJ2-7
TGTGCCAGTAGCCTGCGACAGGGGCGCAGTGAAGCTTTCTTT	CASSLRQGRSEAFF	NA	TRBV19	TRBD1	TRBJ1-1
TGTGCCAGCAGCCAACCGGGACAGGGCTTCGGCGGCTACACCTTC	CASSQPGQGFGGYTF	few	TRBV16	TRBD1	TRBJ1-2
TGTGCCAGTAGCAGCAGGGGTGGACCCGTACAGGCCTCTGGGGCCAACGTCCTGACTTTC	CASSSRGGPVQASGANVLTF	NA	TRBV19	NA	TRBJ2-6
TGTGCCAGCAGTGGAATGGGTAGGGGAGGAGAAAAACTGTTTTTT	CASSGMGRGGEKLFF	NA	TRBV2	NA	TRBJ1-4